A single TCR beta chain is shown here with its context. The target antigen is unknown. UMI-tagged TRB cDNA libraries were built via 5' RACE. Reanalyzing the 5' RACE reads, TCRdb keeps one entry per CDR3 protein, without DNA. The sample spans some 130,000 distinct CDR3 sequences; the ten largest clones claim 0.29%. CD45RO-CCR7+CD27+CD95- expression identified naive CD8+ T cells. The data were taken from a study of CXCR3-negative and CXCR3-positive naive CD8 T cells. Overall study findings and caveats: Memory CD8+ cells had much lower diversity, and both naive subsets had comparably high diversity. Naive subsets did not differ in surface CD5, and the authors estimated TCR strength using properties of the TRB CDR3. Relative to CXCR3-negative naive cells, CXCR3-positive naive cells had more hydrophobic TRB CDR3s.

Germline V lookup: CDR1 PRHDT, CDR2 FYEKMQ (reference sequence). The CDR3 runs to 14 residues. Source material: naive CXCR3- CD8+ T cells from blood. Subset reported: CD45RO-CCR7+CD27+CD95- naive CD8+ T cells lacking CXCR3 (TNR3-). This receptor was taken from a human donor in good health. Some clones in this sample may be carry-over from other donors' samples. The chain employs TRBV13 and TRBJ2-3; TCRdb's D gene call, TRBD1, goes unchecked for lack of DNA. The CDR3 spells CASGIGQNTDTQYF.